Each of the 26 T cell receptor beta chains below was sequenced from the same sample in a study of blood T cells in healthy people across ages. Alongside a J-beta primer mix, a sample-barcoded 5' primer served in a second PCR lasting roughly 6 to 12 cycles. TCRdb reprocessed the 5' RACE reads via MiXCR and lists one record per CDR3 protein. Counted here are more than 750,000 distinct CDR3 sequences, 25% to 35% occurring once; the ten biggest clones make up 10% to 13%. This same sample was also part of a study on T cells of mothers and their children.

The sample comprised blood. These TCRs come from a woman between 35 and 50 years old in good health.

The chain links TRBV7-8 to TRBJ2-2; TRBD1 matches 7 bases. J lost 4 bases, V lost 5 bases, and 7 bases had no gene match. The CDR3 loop spans 15 amino acids. Germline lookup yields CDR1 SGHVS and CDR2 FQNEAQ. The CDR3 DNA reads TGTGCCAGCAGCGTCGTGGCAGGGGGCACCGGGGAGCTGTTTTTT. Translation gives CASSVVAGGTGELFF. The variable domain in full, with the rest retrieved from reference TRBV7-8 and TRBJ2-2, is GAGVSQSPRYKVAKRGQDVALRCDPISGHVSLFWYQQALGQGPEFLTYFQNEAQLDKSGLPSDRFFAERPEGSVSTLKIQRTQQEDSAVYLCASSVVAGGTGELFFGEGSRLTVL.

This clonotype was recorded at least ten times. This chain joins TRBV7-9 and TRBJ1-1; D is unclear. V was shortened by 5 bases and J by 0 bases, with 10 bases between the two germline ends. The CDR3 covers 14 residues. The germline V gene encodes CDR1 SEHNR and CDR2 FQNEAQ (reference sequence). The CDR3 sequence is CASSLETLNTEAFF. The CDR3, as DNA: TGTGCCAGCAGCCTAGAGACCCTGAACACTGAAGCTTTCTTT. Drawing the rest from reference TRBV7-9 and TRBJ1-1, the complete variable domain is DTGVSQNPRHKITKRGQNVTFRCDPISEHNRLYWYRQTLGQGPEFLTYFQNEAQLEKSRLLSDRFSAERPKGSFSTLEIQRTEQGDSAMYLCASSLETLNTEAFFGQGTRLTVV.

The rearrangement uses TRBV7-2 and TRBJ2-7; perhaps TRBD1 as D (5 bases). The germline V and J ends were trimmed by 5 bases and 3 bases, with 17 bases remaining between them. Germline V gives CDR1 SGHTA, CDR2 FQGNSA. The CDR3 consists of 15 residues. CDR3 loop: CASSQNQGTVYEQYF. The CDR3 DNA reads as TGTGCCAGCAGCCAAAACCAGGGTACAGTCTACGAGCAGTACTTC.

This clonotype has more than one count but fewer than ten. The chain links TRBV28 to TRBJ2-6; 9 bases align to TRBD1. The CDR3 sequence is 19 residues long. Germline V gives CDR1 MDHEN, CDR2 SYDVKM. V lost 6 bases to trimming and J lost 2 bases; unmatched junction nucleotides: 14. The chain's CDR3 is CASSTWDREKYPGANVLTF. In nucleotides, the CDR3 is TGTGCCAGCAGCACTTGGGACAGGGAAAAATATCCTGGGGCCAACGTCCTGACTTTC.

This clonotype occurred a few times. V gene TRBV7-9 combines with J gene TRBJ2-7; 7 nucleotides agree with TRBD1. Germline-derived CDR1 and CDR2 are SEHNR and FQNEAQ (reference sequence). This CDR3 has 17 residues. The junction had 17 bases not matched to a gene; V was cut back by 6 bases and J by 3 bases. The CDR3 coding sequence is TGTGCCAGCAGGCCACCCTCAACAGGGGAAGGAGACTACGAGCAGTACTTC. Amino acids: CASRPPSTGEGDYEQYF.

In DNA, the CDR3 is TGCGCCAGCAGCCAAGATCGGGGGGGAAATAATTCACCCCTCCACTTT. This translates into CASSQDRGGNNSPLHF. The chain uses TRBV4-3 and TRBJ1-6; D may be TRBD1 (5 bases). Germline CDR1 and CDR2: LGHNA and YSLEER. The V end was cut by 0 bases, the J end by 5 bases, with 11 bases between. The CDR3 sequence is 16 residues long.

This clonotype was detected only once. Being one base from a much bigger clone, this may be a read error. The CDR3 here is CAGSLQGQAYEQYF. The CDR3 DNA follows: TGCGCCGGCAGCTTGCAGGGACAGGCTTACGAGCAGTACTTC. V gene TRBV5-1 combines with J gene TRBJ2-7; 8 nucleotides agree with TRBD1. The CDR3 sequence is 14 residues long. The germline gives CDR1 SGHRS, CDR2 YFSETQ. The full variable domain, with the rest looked up from reference TRBV5-1 and TRBJ2-7, is KAGVTQTPRYLIKTRGQQVTLSCSPISGHRSVSWYQQTPGQGLQFLFEYFSETQRNKGNFPGRFSGRQFSNSRSEMNVSTLELGDSALYLCAGSLQGQAYEQYFGPGTRLTVT.

V is TRBV28 and J is TRBJ1-1; 11 bases match TRBD1. The V segment lost 4 bases and the J segment 4 bases; nucleotides outside the gene matches: 14. The CDR3 is 18 amino acids. CDR1 and CDR2 (germline): MDHEN, SYDVKM. CDR3 in amino acids: CASSSEEDRGLIGTEAFF. For the CDR3, the DNA is TGTGCCAGCAGTTCTGAGGAGGACAGGGGGCTCATAGGCACTGAAGCTTTCTTT. Complete variable domain (other parts from reference TRBV28 and TRBJ1-1): DVKVTQSSRYLVKRTGEKVFLECVQDMDHENMFWYRQDPGLGLRLIYFSYDVKMKEKGDIPEGYSVSREKKERFSLILESASTNQTSMYLCASSSEEDRGLIGTEAFFGQGTRLTVV.

This clonotype has more than one count but fewer than ten. This chain uses TRBV14 with TRBJ2-1; 7 bases map to TRBD1. This CDR3 is 14 amino acids long. The V and J ends lost 7 bases and 0 bases, in that order; junction bases with no gene match: 3. Per germline, CDR1 SGHDN and CDR2 FVKESK. The CDR3 sequence: CASKGAPSYNEQFF. In nucleotides, the CDR3 is TGTGCCAGCAAGGGGGCTCCCTCCTACAATGAGCAGTTCTTC. Supplemented by reference TRBV14 and TRBJ2-1, the full variable domain reads EAGVTQFPSHSVIEKGQTVTLRCDPISGHDNLYWYRRVMGKEIKFLLHFVKESKQDESGMPNNRFLAERTGGTYSTLKVQPAELEDSGVYFCASKGAPSYNEQFFGPGTRLTVL.

The V and J genes are TRBV6-5 and TRBJ1-1, with D possibly TRBD1 on 5 matching bases. Looked up from germline, CDR1 is MNHEY and CDR2 is SVGAGI. V lost 3 bases to trimming and J lost 6 bases, with 8 bases between them. The CDR3 consists of 12 residues. The CDR3 DNA reads TGTGCCAGCAGTTATGGGACGTCTGAAGCTTTCTTT. This translates into CASSYGTSEAFF.

The chain has TRBV7-9 and TRBJ2-2; D perhaps matches TRBD1 (5 bases). With 5 bases removed from V and 8 bases from J, the gap between germline ends came to 21 bases. This CDR3 is built from 16 residues. Germline assignment: CDR1 SEHNR and CDR2 FQNEAQ (reference sequence). CDR3 in amino acids: CASSPSSAKGIGELFF. The CDR3 DNA sequence: TGTGCCAGCAGCCCCTCGAGTGCGAAGGGGATAGGGGAGCTGTTTTTT.

This clonotype was recorded many times. The chain links TRBV7-2 to TRBJ2-1, with D maybe TRBD2 (7 bases). The CDR3 covers 15 residues. V was trimmed by 3 bases and J by 2 bases, leaving 11 bases between them. Germline loops: CDR1 SGHTA, CDR2 FQGNSA. CDR3: CASSLEGGPYNEQFF. CDR3 sequence (DNA): TGTGCCAGCAGCTTGGAGGGGGGGCCCTACAATGAGCAGTTCTTC. Full variable domain (missing parts from reference TRBV7-2 and TRBJ2-1): GAGVSQSPSNKVTEKGKDVELRCDPISGHTALYWYRQSLGQGLEFLIYFQGNSAPDKSGLPSDRFSAERTGGSVSTLTIQRTQQEDSAVYLCASSLEGGPYNEQFFGPGTRLTVL.

This clonotype was found many times. This could be a read error, since a much larger clone is one nucleotide away. V is TRBV12-3 or TRBV12-4 and J is TRBJ2-6; D possibly corresponds to TRBD2 (7 bases). The CDR3 runs 14 residues. CDR3 region: CASSPTRGANVRTF. CDR3 nucleotides: TGTGCCAGCAGCCCGACCCGGGGGGCCAACGTCCGGACTTTC.

This clonotype was seen many times. This rearrangement joins TRBV28 to TRBJ2-7; no definite D call. Trimming took off 5 bases at V and 4 bases at J, with 6 bases between the two ends. The germline CDR1 and CDR2 sequences are MDHEN and SYDVKM. The CDR3 runs 11 residues. CDR3 residues: CASSMRYEQYF. As DNA, the CDR3 is TGTGCCAGCAGTATGCGTTACGAGCAGTACTTC. The full variable domain, in which reference TRBV28 and TRBJ2-7 provide the parts outside the CDR3, is DVKVTQSSRYLVKRTGEKVFLECVQDMDHENMFWYRQDPGLGLRLIYFSYDVKMKEKGDIPEGYSVSREKKERFSLILESASTNQTSMYLCASSMRYEQYFGPGTRLTVT.

The chain uses TRBV5-1 and TRBJ2-5; the D gene is possibly TRBD2 (6 bases). The CDR3 runs to 17 residues. The V and J ends lost 4 bases and 0 bases respectively, with 19 bases between them. Germline CDR1 and CDR2: SGHRS and YFSETQ. The CDR3 spells CASSVGGGTGHQETQYF. The CDR3 bases are TGCGCCAGCAGCGTTGGAGGCGGGACGGGCCACCAAGAGACCCAGTACTTC.

CDR3: CSARPGQGSNQPQHF. The CDR3 region has the DNA TGCAGTGCTAGACCCGGACAGGGAAGTAATCAGCCCCAGCATTTT. This chain uses TRBV20-1 with TRBJ1-5, with 8 bases aligning to TRBD1. In germline, CDR1 is DFQATT, CDR2 SNEGSKA (reference sequence). The CDR3 spans 15 residues. V was clipped by 2 bases and J by 4 bases; unmatched bases: 7.

The chain uses TRBV18 and TRBJ2-5; D gene unclear. The V end lost 0 bases, the J end lost 1 base, and 9 bases lay between the germline ends. The length of the CDR3 is 15 residues. From germline, CDR1 is KGHSH and CDR2 LQKENI. In nucleotides, the CDR3 is TGTGCCAGCTCACCACCCGGTCCGGGCCAAGAGACCCAGTACTTC. Its translation is CASSPPGPGQETQYF.

The gene calls are TRBV7-2 and TRBJ2-3; possibly TRBD1 for D (5 bases). The J call may be incorrect, as the DNA end agrees better with TRBJ1-5. Germline CDR1 reads SGHTA; CDR2 reads FQGNSA. The CDR3 sequence is 16 residues long. CDR3 protein: CASSFPSGGFTDTQHF. For the CDR3, the DNA is TGTGCCAGCAGCTTCCCTAGCGGGGGATTCACAGATACGCAGCATTTT.

In this sample, this clonotype turned up many times. The V call is TRBV24-1, the J call TRBJ2-7, with D perhaps being TRBD1 or TRBD2 (5 bases each). V was cut by 1 base and J by 7 bases, with 16 bases left in between. The germline V gene encodes CDR1 KGHDR and CDR2 SFDVKD. The CDR3 has 15 residues. Written as DNA, the CDR3 is TGTGCCACCAGTGATTTAAGGGACGGACGTCGGGAGCAGTACTTC. Its translation: CATSDLRDGRREQYF.

Many counts were recorded for this clonotype. The chain has TRBV7-2 and TRBJ1-1, with 7 bases aligning to TRBD1. Per germline, CDR1 SGHTA and CDR2 FQGNSA. The CDR3 covers 14 residues. Unmatched junction bases numbered 4, after V lost 3 bases and J lost 3 bases. CDR3 nucleotides: TGTGCCAGCAGCTTGAGGGGGCTGGACACTGAAGCTTTCTTT. Protein product: CASSLRGLDTEAFF.

This clonotype was detected only a few times. This chain connects TRBV5-1 to TRBJ1-1, with a possible D match to TRBD1 (5 bases). Germline V gives CDR1 SGHRS, CDR2 YFSETQ. The ends were cut back, 0 bases at V and 2 bases at J, with 11 bases in the middle. This CDR3 region has 15 residues. The CDR3 coding sequence is TGCGCCAGCAGCTTGGATTGGGGGGGAAACACTGAAGCTTTCTTT. This encodes CASSLDWGGNTEAFF.

In DNA, the CDR3 is TGTGCCAGCAGTCCCCGGGGAGGGGCCCAGAACACTGAAGCTTTCTTT. Translated, it gives CASSPRGGAQNTEAFF. V and J are TRBV12-3 or TRBV12-4 and TRBJ1-1; D perhaps matches TRBD1 (5 bases). The CDR3 contains 16 residues. The V and J ends lost 5 bases and 1 base respectively, with 17 bases between them.

This clonotype appeared a single time. One end of the junction does not line up with germline, which may come from a read error. CDR3 nucleotide sequence: TGTGCCAGCAGTTACACCAGACTAACAGGGCTTTATAGCAATCAACCCCAGCATTTT. Protein product: CASSYTRLTGLYSNQPQHF. This rearrangement joins TRBV6-2 or TRBV6-3 to TRBJ1-5, with D tentatively TRBD1 (6 bases). The CDR3 length is 19 residues. Germline V CDR1 and CDR2: MNHEY, SVGEGT.

V gene TRBV4-2 combines with J gene TRBJ1-2; TRBD1 matches at 7 bases. The ends lost 2 bases at V and 6 bases at J; junction bases unmatched: 9. The CDR3 covers 15 residues. The germline CDR1 and CDR2 sequences are LGHNA and YNFKEQ. CDR3 nucleotides: TGTGCCAGCAGCCAATCACAGGGGTTGGGTAATGGCTACACCTTC. This translates into CASSQSQGLGNGYTF.

This clonotype was detected ten times or more. The chain is built from TRBV10-3 and TRBJ2-7; TRBD1 matches at 12 bases. J gave up 5 bases and V 3 bases, and 5 bases lay outside the gene matches. CDR1 is ENHRY, CDR2 SYGVKD, per germline. This CDR3 has 15 residues. CDR3 region: CAISDSGQGANEQYF. CDR3 coding DNA: TGTGCCATCAGTGATTCGGGACAGGGGGCCAACGAGCAGTACTTC.

As regards this clonotype: The junction and the germline gene differ at one end; a read error may be behind it. The V gene is TRBV5-1, the J gene TRBJ2-5, with 8 bases that match TRBD2. The CDR3 has 14 amino acids. Germline lookup yields CDR1 SGHRS and CDR2 YFSETQ. CDR3 in DNA: TGCGCCAGCAGGTGGGCGGGGGGCCAAGAAACCCAGTACTTC. Encoded protein: CASRWAGGQETQYF.